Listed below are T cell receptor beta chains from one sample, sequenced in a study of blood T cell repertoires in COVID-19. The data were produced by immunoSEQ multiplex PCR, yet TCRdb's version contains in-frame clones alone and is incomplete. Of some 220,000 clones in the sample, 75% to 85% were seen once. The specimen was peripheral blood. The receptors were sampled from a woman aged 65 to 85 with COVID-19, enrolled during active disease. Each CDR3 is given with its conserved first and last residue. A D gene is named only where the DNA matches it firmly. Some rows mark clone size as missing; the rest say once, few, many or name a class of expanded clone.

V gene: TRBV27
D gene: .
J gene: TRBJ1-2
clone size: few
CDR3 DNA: TGTGCCAGCAGACACTTAGGAGGCATAGGCTACACCTTC
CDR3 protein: CASRHLGGIGYTF

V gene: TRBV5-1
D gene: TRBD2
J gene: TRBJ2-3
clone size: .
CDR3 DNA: TGCGCCAGCAGCATGTCTAGCGGGGGTGCAGATACGCAGTATTTT
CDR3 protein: CASSMSSGGADTQYF

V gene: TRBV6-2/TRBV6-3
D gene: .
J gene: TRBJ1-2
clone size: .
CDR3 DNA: TGTGCCAGCAGTTACGAGGTCGGCGGCTACACCTTC
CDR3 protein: CASSYEVGGYTF

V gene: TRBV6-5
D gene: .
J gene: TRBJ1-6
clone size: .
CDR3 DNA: TGTGCCAGCAACGCAAGGGGGAATTCACCCCTCCACTTT
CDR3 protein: CASNARGNSPLHF

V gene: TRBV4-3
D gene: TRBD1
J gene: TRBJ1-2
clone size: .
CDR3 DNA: TGCGCCAGCAGCCGGGACAGGGGTAACTATGGCTACACCTTC
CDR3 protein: CASSRDRGNYGYTF

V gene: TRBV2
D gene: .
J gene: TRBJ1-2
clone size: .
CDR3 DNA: TGTGCCAGCAGTGGGGGGGGTGGCTACACCTTC
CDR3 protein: CASSGGGGYTF

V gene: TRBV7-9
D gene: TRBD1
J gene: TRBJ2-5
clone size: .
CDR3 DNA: TGTGCCAGCAGCTCCAAGGGACAGGGTCGAGAGACCCAGTACTTC
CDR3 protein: CASSSKGQGRETQYF

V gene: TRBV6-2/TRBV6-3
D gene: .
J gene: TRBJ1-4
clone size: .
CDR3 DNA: TGTGCCAGCAGTTTACAGAGGGATGAAAAACTGTTTTTT
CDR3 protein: CASSLQRDEKLFF

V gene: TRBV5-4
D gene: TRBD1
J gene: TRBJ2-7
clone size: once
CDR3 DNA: TGTGCCAGCAGCTTTGACAGGGGCGCCTACGAGCAGTACTTC
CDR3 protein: CASSFDRGAYEQYF

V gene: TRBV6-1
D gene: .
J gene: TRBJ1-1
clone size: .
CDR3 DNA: TGTGCCAGCAGTGAACGACGGAGGGAGAACACTGAAGCTTTCTTT
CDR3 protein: CASSERRRENTEAFF